Listed below are T cell receptor beta chains from one sample, sequenced in a study of control samples from healthy donors and cancer patients. Data came from immunoSEQ multiplex PCR; TCRdb stores just in-frame clones and leaves some out. The sample shows over 10,000 clones, around 79% of them seen only once. What was sequenced was formalin-fixed, paraffin-embedded tissue. These receptors all come from a male donor with melanoma. CDR3s include the opening cysteine and the closing phenylalanine or tryptophan. Fields, in order: clone size, D gene, J gene, V gene, CDR3 DNA, CDR3 protein. A D gene is named only where the DNA matches it firmly. Size values are once, few and many counts, or a class for expanded clones, and some rows have none.

size: -; D: -; J: TRBJ2-5; V: TRBV9; DNA: TGTGCCAGCAGCGTAGCCAGTCAAGAGACCCAGTACTTC; CDR3: CASSVASQETQYF
size: -; D: -; J: TRBJ2-5; V: TRBV6-5; DNA: TGTGCCAGCAGAAGACCCCCACCAGCGCTAGAGACCCAGTACTTC; CDR3: CASRRPPPALETQYF
size: -; D: TRBD1; J: TRBJ2-7; V: TRBV7-6; DNA: TGTGCCAGCAGCTTGGGGACCCGACAGGGCAAAATTCGGTACTTC; CDR3: CASSLGTRQGKIRYF
size: -; D: -; J: TRBJ1-5; V: TRBV15; DNA: TGTGCCACCAGCAGAGATCTTGGGTACGGCAATCAGCCCCAGCATTTT; CDR3: CATSRDLGYGNQPQHF
size: -; D: -; J: TRBJ1-2; V: TRBV14; DNA: TGTGCCAGCAGCCAAGGCTTCGGGGGTTATGGCTACACCTTC; CDR3: CASSQGFGGYGYTF
size: -; D: -; J: TRBJ2-7; V: TRBV7-7; DNA: TGTGCCAGCAGCCTAAAGGCTGAGGGATCCGAGCAGTACTTC; CDR3: CASSLKAEGSEQYF
size: -; D: TRBD1; J: TRBJ2-1; V: TRBV11-2; DNA: TGTGCCAGCAGCTTCGGACAGGGGTCCTACAATGAGCAGTTCTTC; CDR3: CASSFGQGSYNEQFF
size: -; D: TRBD1; J: TRBJ2-1; V: TRBV7-9; DNA: TGTGCCAGCAGCTTATCGGGACAGGGGCATAATGAGCAGTTCTTC; CDR3: CASSLSGQGHNEQFF
size: -; D: -; J: TRBJ2-5; V: TRBV5-4; DNA: TGTGCCAGCAGCTCCAGCCCTAGTCGGACCCAGTACTTC; CDR3: CASSSSPSRTQYF
size: -; D: -; J: TRBJ1-5; V: TRBV30; DNA: TGTGCCTGGAGTGAGGTCAATCAGCCCCAGCATTTT; CDR3: CAWSEVNQPQHF
size: -; D: TRBD2; J: TRBJ2-5; V: TRBV5-1; DNA: TGCGCCAGCAGCTCGCTCCTAGCGGGGGGTGGAGAGACCCAGTACTTC; CDR3: CASSSLLAGGGETQYF
size: -; D: -; J: TRBJ2-3; V: TRBV20-1; DNA: TGCAGTGCCAGTCCTTCCACAGATACGCAGTATTTT; CDR3: CSASPSTDTQYF
size: -; D: -; J: TRBJ2-2; V: TRBV7-2; DNA: TGTGCCAGCAGACCCAGCTTGGCCGGGGAGCTGTTTTTT; CDR3: CASRPSLAGELFF
size: few; D: -; J: TRBJ1-4; V: TRBV7-9; DNA: TGTGCCAGCAGCACTGGGAGGGAGATAGAAAAACTGTTTTTT; CDR3: CASSTGREIEKLFF
size: -; D: -; J: TRBJ1-1; V: TRBV5-1; DNA: TGCGCCAGCAGCCCGCGGACAGTGAACACTGAAGCTTTCTTT; CDR3: CASSPRTVNTEAFF
size: -; D: -; J: TRBJ2-7; V: TRBV5-1; DNA: TGCGCCAGCAGCTCGGGGTCCATGGGACAAGCCTACGAGCAGTACTTC; CDR3: CASSSGSMGQAYEQYF
size: -; D: -; J: TRBJ2-2; V: TRBV7-9; DNA: TGTGCCAGCAGCTTAACGGGCAGGACCGGGGAGCTGTTTTTT; CDR3: CASSLTGRTGELFF
size: -; D: TRBD2; J: TRBJ2-3; V: TRBV4-2; DNA: TGTGCCAGCAGCCAACTGACTAGCGGGGGGCGAAATACGCAGTATTTT; CDR3: CASSQLTSGGRNTQYF
size: -; D: TRBD1; J: TRBJ2-3; V: TRBV19; DNA: TGTGCCAGTAGTACGGGACAGGGGACAGATACGCAGTATTTT; CDR3: CASSTGQGTDTQYF
size: -; D: TRBD1; J: TRBJ1-2; V: TRBV5-4; DNA: TGTGCCAGCAGCTCAGACAGGGGGCACTCCTATGGCTACACCTTC; CDR3: CASSSDRGHSYGYTF
size: once; D: -; J: TRBJ1-1; V: TRBV11-2; DNA: TGTGCCAGCAGCTTAGGACTGGGGGGGCGTCTGAACACTGAAGCTTTCTTT; CDR3: CASSLGLGGRLNTEAFF
size: -; D: -; J: TRBJ1-5; V: TRBV20-1; DNA: TGCAGTGCTAGTGGCGGTTATAGCAATCAGCCCCAGCATTTT; CDR3: CSASGGYSNQPQHF
size: -; D: TRBD1; J: TRBJ1-4; V: TRBV7-8; DNA: TGTGCCAGCAGCTTAGGACAGGGTTCTAGGGAAAAACTGTTTTTT; CDR3: CASSLGQGSREKLFF
size: -; D: -; J: TRBJ2-1; V: TRBV7-3; DNA: TGTGCCAGCAGCTTAATGGGGCCCGGGCCCTCCAATGAGCAGTTCTTC; CDR3: CASSLMGPGPSNEQFF
size: -; D: -; J: TRBJ2-3; V: TRBV28; DNA: TGTGCCAGCAGGGAGGGGGGCGTCGGTACAGATACGCAGTATTTT; CDR3: CASREGGVGTDTQYF
size: once; D: TRBD1; J: TRBJ1-3; V: TRBV4-2; DNA: TGTGCCAGCAGCCAAGTCACGGGACAGGGGGCCTCTGGAAACACCATATATTTT; CDR3: CASSQVTGQGASGNTIYF
size: -; D: -; J: TRBJ1-1; V: TRBV12-3/TRBV12-4; DNA: TGTGCCAGCAAGCGAACTGAAGCTTTCTTT; CDR3: CASKRTEAFF
size: -; D: -; J: TRBJ1-6; V: TRBV5-5; DNA: TGTGCCAGCAGCTTCTCGGTTGGTTCACCCCTCCACTTT; CDR3: CASSFSVGSPLHF
size: -; D: -; J: TRBJ1-1; V: TRBV9; DNA: TGTGCCAGCAGCGTAGTCGGGGCGGGGAACACTGAAGCTTTCTTT; CDR3: CASSVVGAGNTEAFF
size: -; D: -; J: TRBJ1-2; V: TRBV7-9; DNA: TGTGCCAGCAGCTTAGCCCGAGACAGGCCCTTTTTAGTGAATGGCTACACCTTC; CDR3: CASSLARDRPFLVNGYTF
size: -; D: -; J: TRBJ2-7; V: TRBV5-1; DNA: TGCGCCAGCAGCACCGGGACGGGGGAGCAGTACTTC; CDR3: CASSTGTGEQYF
size: few; D: -; J: TRBJ1-6; V: TRBV2; DNA: TGTGCCAGCAACCCAAGGGGGGCCCAAAGTGGTTCACCCCTCCACTTT; CDR3: CASNPRGAQSGSPLHF
size: few; D: -; J: TRBJ1-6; V: TRBV7-2; DNA: TGTGCCAGCAGCTTAGACCTTGTAACTAGCTCCTATAATTCACCCCTCCACTTT; CDR3: CASSLDLVTSSYNSPLHF
size: -; D: -; J: TRBJ2-2; V: TRBV15; DNA: TGTGCCACCAGCAGAGATCGCTTACCGAACACCGGGGAGCTGTTTTTT; CDR3: CATSRDRLPNTGELFF
size: -; D: -; J: TRBJ1-2; V: TRBV6-2/TRBV6-3; DNA: TGTGCCAGCAGTCGTACAGTCGGGGGGACCTACACCTTC; CDR3: CASSRTVGGTYTF
size: -; D: TRBD2; J: TRBJ2-3; V: TRBV7-2; DNA: TGTGCCAGCAGCCGCGGGGGGGACACAGATACGCAGTATTTT; CDR3: CASSRGGDTDTQYF
size: -; D: -; J: TRBJ2-2; V: TRBV11-1; DNA: TGTGCCAGCAGCTTCAGGACCAACACCGGGGAGCTGTTTTTT; CDR3: CASSFRTNTGELFF
size: -; D: -; J: TRBJ2-5; V: TRBV11-3; DNA: TGTGCCAGCAGCTCCCGCGGGAACCAAGAGACCCAGTACTTC; CDR3: CASSSRGNQETQYF
size: once; D: TRBD2; J: TRBJ2-3; V: TRBV5-8; DNA: TGTGCCAGCAGCTCGGGGGGTTATACGCAGTATTTT; CDR3: CASSSGGYTQYF
size: -; D: TRBD2; J: TRBJ2-5; V: TRBV7-8; DNA: TGTGCCAGCAGCTTAGCCCGGACTATAGCGGGCGAAGAGACCCAGTACTTC; CDR3: CASSLARTIAGEETQYF
size: -; D: -; J: TRBJ1-1; V: TRBV29-1; DNA: TGCAGCAATCTTGACATGAACACTGAAGCTTTCTTT; CDR3: CSNLDMNTEAFF
size: -; D: TRBD2; J: TRBJ2-1; V: TRBV5-1; DNA: TGCGCCAGCAGCTTGGAACCAGCGGGGTCCTACAATGAGCAGTTCTTC; CDR3: CASSLEPAGSYNEQFF
size: -; D: TRBD2; J: TRBJ2-3; V: TRBV5-4; DNA: TGTGCCAGCAGCGCGGGACTAGCGGAGAATACGCAGTATTTT; CDR3: CASSAGLAENTQYF
size: -; D: -; J: TRBJ2-5; V: TRBV12-5; DNA: TGTGCTAGTGGCCCGCGTGAGACCCAGTACTTC; CDR3: CASGPRETQYF
size: -; D: TRBD1; J: TRBJ1-5; V: TRBV11-2; DNA: TGTGCCAGCAGTCCAACAGGGGCCGGAAATCAGCCCCAGCATTTT; CDR3: CASSPTGAGNQPQHF
size: -; D: -; J: TRBJ1-5; V: TRBV4-1; DNA: TGCGCCAGCAGCCAAGATGGGGGCTTCAATCAGCCCCAGCATTTT; CDR3: CASSQDGGFNQPQHF
size: -; D: -; J: TRBJ1-1; V: TRBV5-5; DNA: TGTGCCAGCAGCCCCGCGGGGAGGACTGAAGCTTTCTTT; CDR3: CASSPAGRTEAFF
size: -; D: -; J: TRBJ2-2; V: TRBV2; DNA: TGTGCCAGCAAGACTATCATTAACACCGGGGAGCTGTTTTTT; CDR3: CASKTIINTGELFF
size: large; D: -; J: TRBJ1-1; V: TRBV4-1; DNA: TGCGCCAGCAGCCGAAATCAGGGTGGGACTGAAGCTTTCTTT; CDR3: CASSRNQGGTEAFF
size: -; D: TRBD1; J: TRBJ1-6; V: TRBV6-1; DNA: TGTGCCAGCAGTGACCTTGGACAGGGAGCAAATAATTCACCCCTCCACTTT; CDR3: CASSDLGQGANNSPLHF